The clone carrying this TCR beta chain was recorded many times. The sample comes from a study of T cell repertoires in cytomegalovirus infection. The germline V gene has CDR1 MDHEN and CDR2 SYDVKM. The V gene lost 0 bases and the J gene lost 0 bases, with 12 bases spanning the gap. CDR3 length: 17 amino acids. TCRdb processed the reads anew with MiXCR; each CDR3 protein has one entry. The sample includes 210,000 or so distinct CDR3 sequences, 6% to 8% of them seen just once. The sample comprised PBMCs. This chain uses TRBV28 with TRBJ2-4; D not resolved. The source is a human donor in good health (CMV status not recorded). Some clones in this sample may be carry-over from other donors' samples. The CDR3 loop reads CASSLWVSLVAKNIQYF. The CDR3 coding sequence is TGTGCCAGCAGTTTATGGGTCAGTCTTGTAGCCAAAAACATTCAGTACTTC.